The next 10 T cell receptor beta chains were all read from a single sample in a study of cytomegalovirus exposure and HLA in healthy donors. 60 Vbeta and 13 Jbeta primers were used in PCR. The table came from immunoSEQ multiplex PCR; TCRdb's copy has only in-frame clones and leaves some out. The repertoire holds about 98,000 clones, approximately 82% seen once, with approximately 3.7% in the top ten. Sequencing used PBMCs. These receptors were taken from a female donor in good health and CMV-seropositive.

This chain joins TRBV30 and TRBJ1-5, with a tentative D call TRBD1 (5 bases). Germline V gene data show CDR1 as GTSNPN and CDR2 as SVGIG (reference sequence). The CDR3 totals 15 residues. Trimming left V 2 bases short and J 1 base short, with 12 bases between. The CDR3 spells CAWSTRGWSNQPQHF. Written as DNA, the CDR3 is TGTGCCTGGAGTACGCGGGGCTGGAGCAATCAGCCCCAGCATTTT.

In this sample, this clone turned up once. The chain couples TRBV6-6 to TRBJ1-1, with D perhaps TRBD1 (5 bases). This CDR3 spans 16 amino acids. In germline, CDR1 is MNHNY, CDR2 SVGAGI (reference sequence). V lost 5 bases, J lost 1 base, and 17 bases lay in between. CDR3: CASSSPGGKGNTEAFF. In nucleotides, the CDR3 is TGTGCCAGCAGTAGTCCTGGGGGGAAGGGGAACACTGAAGCTTTCTTT.

The chain employs TRBV6-1 and TRBJ1-4, with D possibly matching TRBD1 (5 bases). Germline V gene sequence: CDR1 MNHNS, CDR2 SASEGT. Deletions cut 2 bases from V and 13 bases from J, with 20 bases between. CDR3 length: 15 amino acids. In DNA form, the CDR3 reads TGTGCCAGCAGTGAAAGGAGGGGTGGGGGTGCGGGACTGTTTTTT. This codes for CASSERRGGGAGLFF.

The rearrangement links TRBV21-1 to TRBJ1-2. TRBV21-1 is noted as a pseudogene. The CDR3 runs 15 residues. CDR3 in amino acids: CASSNCVWETYGYTF. The CDR3 coding sequence is TGTGCCAGCAGCAATTGCGTCTGGGAGACCTATGGCTACACCTTC.

This chain uses TRBV27 with TRBJ2-7, with no clear D. V gave up 3 bases and J gave up 7 bases, with 10 bases separating them. CDR1 and CDR2 from the germline V gene are MNHEY and SMNVEV (reference sequence). The CDR3 covers 12 residues. The DNA of the CDR3 is TGTGCCAGCAGTTTTCCAGGAAATGAGCAGTACTTC. This gives the protein CASSFPGNEQYF.

This rearrangement joins TRBV9 to TRBJ1-2, with a weak D call TRBD1 (6 bases). Germline V CDR1 and CDR2: SGDLS, YYNGEE. CDR3 size: 9 residues. CDR3 sequence: CVGGDGYTF. The CDR3 nucleotides read TGTGTAGGGGGGGATGGCTACACCTTC.

The chain employs TRBV5-5 and TRBJ2-7, with a tentative D call TRBD2 (5 bases). This CDR3 is 15 amino acids long. V was clipped by 1 base and J by 3 bases, with 14 bases between them. The germline V gene has CDR1 SGHKS and CDR2 YYEKEE (reference sequence). In nucleotides, the CDR3 is TGTGCCAGCAGCTTGCCTTCTGTTAGCGACTACGAGCAGTACTTC. This sequence encodes CASSLPSVSDYEQYF. The full variable domain, with the rest looked up from reference TRBV5-5 and TRBJ2-7, is DAGVTQSPTHLIKTRGQQVTLRCSPISGHKSVSWYQQVLGQGPQFIFQYYEKEERGRGNFPDRFSARQFPNYSSELNVNALLLGDSALYLCASSLPSVSDYEQYFGPGTRLTVT.

This clone was recorded once. V usage is TRBV4-1 and J usage is TRBJ2-5; the match to TRBD2 covers 10 bases. There are 17 residues in the CDR3. Per germline, CDR1 MGHRA and CDR2 YSYEKL. J gave up 2 bases and V 4 bases, and 10 bases lay outside the gene matches. The CDR3 protein is CASSRRDSGGSQETQYF. The CDR3 bases are TGCGCCAGCAGCCGTCGGGATAGCGGGGGGTCACAAGAGACCCAGTACTTC.

The rearrangement joins TRBV5-1 to TRBJ2-5, with 7 bases fitting TRBD1. With V trimmed by 5 bases and J by 2 bases, 6 bases remained unmatched. The CDR3 has 14 amino acids. The germline V gene encodes CDR1 SGHRS and CDR2 YFSETQ. This CDR3 reads CASRRTGWQETQYF. Here the CDR3 DNA reads TGCGCCAGCAGACGGACAGGATGGCAAGAGACCCAGTACTTC.

The chain uses TRBV2 and TRBJ1-2; D call uncertain. This CDR3 has 12 residues. Deletions cut 6 bases from V and 1 base from J, with 6 bases between. Per germline, CDR1 SNHLY and CDR2 FYNNEI. The CDR3 here is CASRLLNYGYTF. CDR3 in DNA: TGTGCCAGCAGACTGCTTAACTATGGCTACACCTTC. Full variable domain (outside the CDR3, taken from reference TRBV2 and TRBJ1-2): EPEVTQTPSHQVTQMGQEVILRCVPISNHLYFYWYRQILGQKVEFLVSFYNNEISEKSEIFDDQFSVERPDGSNFTLKIRSTKLEDSAMYFCASRLLNYGYTFGSGTRLTVV.